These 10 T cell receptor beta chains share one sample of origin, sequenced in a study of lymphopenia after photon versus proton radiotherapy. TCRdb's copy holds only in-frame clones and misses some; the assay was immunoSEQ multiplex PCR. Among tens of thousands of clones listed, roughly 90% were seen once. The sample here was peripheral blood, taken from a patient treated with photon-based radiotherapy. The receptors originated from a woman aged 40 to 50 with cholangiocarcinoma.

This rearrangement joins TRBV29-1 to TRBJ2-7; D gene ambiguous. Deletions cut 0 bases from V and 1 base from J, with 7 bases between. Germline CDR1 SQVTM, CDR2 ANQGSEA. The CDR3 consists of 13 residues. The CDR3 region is CSVEEGNSYEQYF. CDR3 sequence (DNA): TGCAGCGTTGAAGAGGGGAATTCCTACGAGCAGTACTTC.

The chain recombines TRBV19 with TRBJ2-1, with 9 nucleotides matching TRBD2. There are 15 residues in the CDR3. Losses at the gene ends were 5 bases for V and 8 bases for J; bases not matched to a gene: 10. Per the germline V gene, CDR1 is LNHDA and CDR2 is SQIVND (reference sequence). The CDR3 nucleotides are TGTGCCAGTAGTCAGTCGGGACTAGCCCGCCATGAGCAGTTCTTC. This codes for CASSQSGLARHEQFF.

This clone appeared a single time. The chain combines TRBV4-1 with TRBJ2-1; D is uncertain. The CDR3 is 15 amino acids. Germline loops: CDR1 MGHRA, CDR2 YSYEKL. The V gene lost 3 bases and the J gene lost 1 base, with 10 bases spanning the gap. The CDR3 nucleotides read TGCGCCAGCAGCCAGTCGATTTTTTCCTACAATGAGCAGTTCTTC. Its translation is CASSQSIFSYNEQFF.

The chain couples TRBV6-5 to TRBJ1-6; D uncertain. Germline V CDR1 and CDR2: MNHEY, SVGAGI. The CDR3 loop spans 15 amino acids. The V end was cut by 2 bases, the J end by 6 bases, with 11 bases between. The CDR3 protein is CASSYALQANSPLHF. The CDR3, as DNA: TGTGCCAGCAGTTACGCCCTCCAGGCTAATTCACCCCTCCACTTT.

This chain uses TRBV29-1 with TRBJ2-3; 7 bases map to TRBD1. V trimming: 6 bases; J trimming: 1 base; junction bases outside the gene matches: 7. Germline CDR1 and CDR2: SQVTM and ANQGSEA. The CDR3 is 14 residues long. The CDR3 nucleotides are TGCAGCGTCTCCAGGGGGACAGGCACAGATACGCAGTATTTT. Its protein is CSVSRGTGTDTQYF.

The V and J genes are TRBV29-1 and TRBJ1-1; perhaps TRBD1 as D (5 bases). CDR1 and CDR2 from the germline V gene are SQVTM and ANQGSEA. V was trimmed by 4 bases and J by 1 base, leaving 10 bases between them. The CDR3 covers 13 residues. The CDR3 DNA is TGCAGCGTTGCGGCCAGGGCGAACACTGAAGCTTTCTTT. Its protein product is CSVAARANTEAFF.

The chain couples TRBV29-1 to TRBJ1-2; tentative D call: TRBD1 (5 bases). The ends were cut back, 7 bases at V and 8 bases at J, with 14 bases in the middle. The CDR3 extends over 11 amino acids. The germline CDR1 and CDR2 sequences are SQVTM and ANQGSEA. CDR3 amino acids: CSAERDRGYTF. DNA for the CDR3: TGCAGCGCCGAAAGGGACCGGGGCTACACCTTC.

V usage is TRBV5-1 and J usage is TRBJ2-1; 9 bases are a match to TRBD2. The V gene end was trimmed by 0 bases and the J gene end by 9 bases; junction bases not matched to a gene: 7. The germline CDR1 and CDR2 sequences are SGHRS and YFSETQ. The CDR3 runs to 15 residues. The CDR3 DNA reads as TGCGCCAGCAGCTTGGGGACTAGCGAAATAGGTGAGCAGTTCTTC. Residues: CASSLGTSEIGEQFF.

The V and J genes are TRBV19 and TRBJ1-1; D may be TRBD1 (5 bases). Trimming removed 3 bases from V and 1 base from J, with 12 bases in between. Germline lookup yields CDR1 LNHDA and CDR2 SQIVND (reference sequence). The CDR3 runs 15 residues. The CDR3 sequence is CASSIDRSQNTEAFF. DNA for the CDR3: TGTGCCAGTAGTATCGACAGAAGTCAGAACACTGAAGCTTTCTTT.

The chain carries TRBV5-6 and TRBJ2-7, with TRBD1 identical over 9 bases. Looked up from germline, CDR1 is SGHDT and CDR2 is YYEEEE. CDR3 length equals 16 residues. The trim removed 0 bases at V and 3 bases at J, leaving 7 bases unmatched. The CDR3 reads CASSLATGGEFYEQYF. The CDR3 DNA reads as TGTGCCAGCAGCTTGGCGACAGGGGGAGAATTCTACGAGCAGTACTTC.